This passage covers 15 T cell receptor beta chains from one sample sequenced in a study of tumour-infiltrating T cells in Burkitt lymphoma. Clones were read by immunoSEQ multiplex PCR, and TCRdb kept only the in-frame ones, dropping some. This table has around 5,600 clones, roughly 9.8% appearing once. Material: tumor tissue. Receptors originate from a human donor with diffuse large B-cell lymphoma.

This clone was counted a few times. This chain joins TRBV9 and TRBJ2-5; 9 nucleotides align to TRBD1. This CDR3 has 15 residues. V gave up 5 bases and J gave up 4 bases; unmatched junction bases: 9. Germline loops: CDR1 SGDLS, CDR2 YYNGEE. The chain's CDR3 is CASSRTQGARETQYF. The CDR3 DNA reads as TGTGCCAGCAGTAGAACACAGGGGGCGCGAGAGACCCAGTACTTC.

This clone has only a few counts. V usage is TRBV7-2 and J usage is TRBJ1-2; 7 bases match TRBD1. Germline V gene sequence: CDR1 SGHTA, CDR2 FQGNSA. The CDR3 is made up of 13 amino acids. V was pared by 1 base and J by 7 bases, with 3 bases of the junction left unmatched. Written as DNA, the CDR3 is TGTGCCAGCAGCTTAGAGGGGGCGAGTGGCTACACCTTC. Translating it yields CASSLEGASGYTF.

This chain uses TRBV6-5 with TRBJ1-5; D is unclear. Germline V CDR1 and CDR2: MNHEY, SVGAGI. This CDR3 has 15 amino acids. Trimming stripped 6 bases from V and 2 bases from J, with 14 bases between. The CDR3 sequence is CASSSLKGGNQPQHF. CDR3 coding DNA: TGTGCCAGCAGCTCTCTAAAAGGTGGCAATCAGCCCCAGCATTTT.

This clone was seen more than once but under ten times. This chain links TRBV20-1 with TRBJ1-1; 7 bases align to TRBD1. Germline lookup yields CDR1 DFQATT and CDR2 SNEGSKA (reference sequence). CDR3 size: 11 residues. Trimming at V came to 5 bases and at J to 3 bases, leaving 0 bases not matched to a gene. The CDR3 here is CSADRDTEAFF. The DNA for the CDR3 is TGCAGTGCTGACAGGGACACTGAAGCTTTCTTT.

This clone was recorded a few times. The genes are TRBV9 and TRBJ2-5; D perhaps matches TRBD1 (6 bases). CDR3 length equals 13 residues. Between the trimmed V and J ends, which lost 3 bases and 2 bases, there was a span of 8 bases. Germline V CDR1 and CDR2: SGDLS, YYNGEE. CDR3 coding DNA: TGTGCCAGCAGCGCACAGGGTCAAGAGACCCAGTACTTC. This codes for CASSAQGQETQYF.

There are a few counts of this clone. The V call is TRBV5-4, the J call TRBJ1-1; weak D call: TRBD1 (6 bases). This CDR3 comprises 15 residues. V was pared by 3 bases and J by 1 base, with 13 bases between. Germline loops: CDR1 SGHNT, CDR2 YYREEE (reference sequence). DNA of the CDR3: TGTGCCAGCAGCTCCACTGAGACAGGGAACACTGAAGCTTTCTTT. Its translation: CASSSTETGNTEAFF.

The chain links TRBV4-1 to TRBJ2-2, with TRBD1 matching over 7 bases. Per germline, CDR1 MGHRA and CDR2 YSYEKL. CDR3 length equals 16 residues. V was clipped by 4 bases and J by 2 bases; unmatched bases: 7. The CDR3 DNA is TGCGCCAGCAGCCCCCATGAGGGGGCTAACACCGGGGAGCTGTTTTTT. This codes for CASSPHEGANTGELFF.

The chain couples TRBV5-6 to TRBJ1-1; D unclear. Germline lookup yields CDR1 SGHDT and CDR2 YYEEEE. V lost 0 bases, J lost 1 base, and 7 bases lay in between. The CDR3 spans 14 residues. For the CDR3, the DNA is TGTGCCAGCAGCTTGGGGCGGGGGAACACTGAAGCTTTCTTT. Its protein product is CASSLGRGNTEAFF.

CDR3 region: CASSLRPDSYGYTF. In DNA form, the CDR3 reads TGTGCCAGCAGCTTACGACCGGACAGCTATGGCTACACCTTC. The rearrangement joins TRBV7-8 to TRBJ1-2; TRBD1 might be the D (6 bases). Per germline, CDR1 SGHVS and CDR2 FQNEAQ. Trimming left V 2 bases short and J 4 bases short, with 11 bases between. CDR3 length: 14 amino acids.

This clone was found a few times. Written as DNA, the CDR3 is TGTGCCAGCAGCTTGGGGGAGGCAGACAGTCGAGCTTTCTTT. Translating it yields CASSLGEADSRAFF. The genes are TRBV5-4 and TRBJ1-1, with D tentatively TRBD1 (5 bases). Per the germline V gene, CDR1 is SGHNT and CDR2 is YYREEE (reference sequence). This CDR3 comprises 14 residues. V was clipped by 0 bases and J by 10 bases, with 16 bases between them.

This clone was found a few times. The J gene is TRBJ2-5, the V gene TRBV7-9; the D gene could be TRBD1 or TRBD2 (5 bases each). Germline V gene sequence: CDR1 SEHNR, CDR2 FQNEAQ (reference sequence). V gave up 5 bases and J gave up 2 bases, with 18 bases separating them. This CDR3 has 16 residues. Here the CDR3 reads CASSPPLRGVQETQYF. CDR3 bases: TGTGCCAGCAGCCCCCCATTACGAGGGGTTCAAGAGACCCAGTACTTC.

This chain uses TRBV5-1 with TRBJ2-2; D not resolved. Germline V gives CDR1 SGHRS, CDR2 YFSETQ. The CDR3 sequence is 16 residues long. V lost 1 base and J lost 1, with 11 bases in between. This CDR3 is CASSLFWSLNTGELFF. CDR3 coding DNA: TGCGCCAGCAGCTTGTTCTGGTCTTTGAACACCGGGGAGCTGTTTTTT.

This clone occurred a few times. The chain is built from TRBV19 and TRBJ1-4; D unclear. The germline V and J ends were trimmed by 1 base and 8 bases, with 14 bases remaining between them. Per germline, CDR1 LNHDA and CDR2 SQIVND (reference sequence). The length of the CDR3 is 15 residues. CDR3 amino acids: CASSIGGREGEKLFF. CDR3 sequence (DNA): TGTGCCAGTAGTATAGGTGGTAGGGAAGGCGAAAAACTGTTTTTT.

A few counts support this clone. CDR3 sequence reads: CASSSNRDRDYEQYF. In DNA form, the CDR3 reads TGTGCCAGCAGCTCTAACCGGGACAGGGACTACGAGCAGTACTTC. The chain couples TRBV5-6 to TRBJ2-7; 9 bases fit TRBD1. The CDR3 has 15 residues. Germline lookup yields CDR1 SGHDT and CDR2 YYEEEE. With 3 bases clipped from V and 3 bases from J, the junction kept 7 bases outside the gene matches.

This clone was counted only a few times. This chain joins TRBV5-6 and TRBJ2-7, with D hard to call. Germline values: CDR1 SGHDT, CDR2 YYEEEE. This CDR3 contains 12 residues. Trimming left V 2 bases short and J 6 bases short, with 9 bases between. The CDR3 spells CASSLVPGEQYF. Here the CDR3 DNA reads TGTGCCAGCAGCTTAGTCCCAGGCGAGCAGTACTTC.